Below are 26 T cell receptor beta chains sequenced from a single sample in a study of long-term antiretroviral therapy in people with HIV. The assay used was immunoSEQ (version v3.0), run at survey level. The table came from immunoSEQ multiplex PCR; TCRdb's copy has only in-frame clones and leaves some out. The profile shows roughly 25,000 clones, around 83% of them singletons. The specimen was unsorted PBMCs, collected 3 years after starting antiretroviral therapy. The receptors originated from a man between 50 and 59 years old with HIV.

This clone occurred a few times. The V and J genes are TRBV11-2 and TRBJ2-7, with 7 bases lining up with TRBD1. This CDR3 has 14 residues. Losses at the gene ends were 2 bases for V and 7 bases for J; bases not matched to a gene: 8. The germline gives CDR1 SGHAT, CDR2 FQNNGV. CDR3 DNA sequence: TGTGCCAGCAGCTTAAGCAGGGGGTCGCAAGAGCAGTACTTC. The encoded protein is CASSLSRGSQEQYF.

This rearrangement joins TRBV7-8 to TRBJ1-1, with a possible D match to TRBD1 (5 bases). The V end lost 5 bases, the J end lost 11 bases, and 18 bases lay between the germline ends. CDR3 length: 13 residues. Germline CDR1 and CDR2: SGHVS and FQNEAQ. CDR3 amino acids: CASSTGTLEPAFF. CDR3 DNA: TGTGCCAGCAGCACTGGGACCCTAGAACCCGCTTTCTTT.

The CDR3 DNA follows: TGTGCCAGCAGCTTGAGGGGCGGGTTCCTTTATGGCTACACCTTC. Translated, it gives CASSLRGGFLYGYTF. This rearrangement joins TRBV5-6 to TRBJ1-2; D may be TRBD1 (5 bases). Trimming removed 1 base from V and 5 bases from J, with 15 bases in between. The CDR3 contains 15 residues. The germline CDR1 and CDR2 sequences are SGHDT and YYEEEE.

Note on this clone: The junction departs from the called germline gene at one end, perhaps through a read error. The rearrangement uses TRBV6-5 and TRBJ1-1; D is possibly TRBD1 (5 bases). This CDR3 contains 13 residues. Germline CDR1 and CDR2: MNHEY and SVGAGI. CDR3 region: CASSYSGPPDAFF. Here the CDR3 DNA reads TGTGCCAGCAGTTACTCGGGACCGCCTGACGCTTTCTTT.

The table lists this clone with a few counts. The chain has TRBV28 and TRBJ1-5, with D maybe TRBD1 (5 bases). The CDR3 has 14 residues. CDR1 MDHEN and CDR2 SYDVKM come from the germline V gene. With 2 bases removed from V and 4 bases from J, the gap between germline ends came to 9 bases. In DNA, the CDR3 is TGTGCCAGCAGTTTAGGGGGGGGGAATCAGCCCCAGCATTTT. Translation: CASSLGGGNQPQHF.

J is TRBJ2-2 and V is TRBV10-3; 9 bases match TRBD1. The CDR3 loop spans 16 amino acids. V was clipped by 7 bases and J by 6 bases; unmatched bases: 12. Germline values: CDR1 ENHRY, CDR2 SYGVKD. The DNA for the CDR3 is TGTGCCATCACCCCAGAAGGACAGGGGCAGGCCGGGGAGCTGTTTTTT. Translated: CAITPEGQGQAGELFF.

The chain recombines TRBV9 with TRBJ2-1, with 9 bases matching TRBD2. Per the germline V gene, CDR1 is SGDLS and CDR2 is YYNGEE. With V trimmed by 4 bases and J by 4 bases, 6 bases remained unmatched. The CDR3 is 15 amino acids. CDR3 amino acids: CASSFGLAKYNEQFF. For the CDR3, the DNA is TGTGCCAGCAGCTTCGGACTAGCGAAGTACAATGAGCAGTTCTTC.

The chain combines TRBV5-1 with TRBJ2-7; the match to TRBD1 covers 10 bases. The trim removed 5 bases at V and 3 bases at J, leaving 2 bases unmatched. Germline lookup yields CDR1 SGHRS and CDR2 YFSETQ. This CDR3 contains 13 residues. DNA of the CDR3: TGCGCCAGCAGATGGACAGGGGGCTACGAGCAGTACTTC. As protein: CASRWTGGYEQYF.

V usage is TRBV4-1 and J usage is TRBJ2-1; 13 bases match TRBD2. Trimming took 5 bases from V and 3 from J; bases not matched to a gene: 4. This CDR3 is 16 amino acids long. From germline, CDR1 is MGHRA and CDR2 YSYEKL. CDR3 DNA: TGCGCCAGCAGCGCCCGGACTAGCGGGAGCTACAATGAGCAGTTCTTC. Translating gives CASSARTSGSYNEQFF.

This chain joins TRBV5-8 and TRBJ1-1, with D tentatively TRBD1 (5 bases). Germline CDR1 SGHTS, CDR2 YDEGEE. V was clipped by 1 base and J by 5 bases, with 15 bases between them. The CDR3 runs 15 residues. The CDR3 sequence: CASSLSGLPGTEAFF. In nucleotides, the CDR3 is TGTGCCAGCAGCTTGTCGGGACTCCCGGGGACTGAAGCTTTCTTT. Full variable domain (remainder filled in from reference TRBV5-8 and TRBJ1-1): EAGVTQSPTHLIKTRGQQATLRCSPISGHTSVYWYQQALGLGLQFLLWYDEGEERNRGNFPPRFSGRQFPNYSSELNVNALELEDSALYLCASSLSGLPGTEAFFGQGTRLTVV.

J is TRBJ1-4 and V is TRBV13, with 8 bases matching TRBD1. The CDR3 totals 15 residues. The germline gives CDR1 PRHDT, CDR2 FYEKMQ (reference sequence). V lost 3 bases, J lost 7 bases, and 7 bases stayed unmatched. The CDR3 spells CASSLQGAGGEKLFF. The CDR3 bases are TGTGCCAGCAGCTTGCAGGGGGCTGGAGGTGAAAAACTGTTTTTT.

This chain joins TRBV4-1 and TRBJ1-5, with a tentative D call TRBD1 (6 bases). With 1 base removed from V and 2 bases from J, the gap between germline ends came to 12 bases. CDR3 length equals 16 residues. The germline gives CDR1 MGHRA, CDR2 YSYEKL. The CDR3 DNA sequence: TGCGCCAGCAGCCAAGTCGGATACAGGGGCAATCAGCCCCAGCATTTT. This encodes CASSQVGYRGNQPQHF.

This chain connects TRBV2 to TRBJ2-5; D gene unclear. The CDR3 spans 13 residues. CDR1 SNHLY and CDR2 FYNNEI come from the germline V gene. Trimming left V 5 bases short and J 5 bases short, with 12 bases between. For the CDR3, the DNA is TGTGCCAGCAGTCTTGAGGACCGGGAGACCCAGTACTTC. Protein sequence: CASSLEDRETQYF.

The gene calls are TRBV27 and TRBJ1-2; 8 nucleotides line up with TRBD1. V was pared by 5 bases and J by 5 bases, with 7 bases of the junction left unmatched. Germline CDR1 MNHEY, CDR2 SMNVEV (reference sequence). The CDR3 runs 14 residues. CDR3 DNA: TGTGCCAGCAGTATCGACAGGGGCCTATATGGCTACACCTTC. This translates into CASSIDRGLYGYTF.

The V gene is TRBV15, the J gene TRBJ2-5; 10 nucleotides agree with TRBD1. This CDR3 has 15 amino acids. Looked up from germline, CDR1 is LNHNV and CDR2 is YYDKDF (reference sequence). The V and J ends lost 3 bases and 2 bases, in that order; junction bases with no gene match: 3. The CDR3 sequence is CATSRGDRGQETQYF. The CDR3 nucleotides read TGTGCCACCAGCAGGGGGGACAGGGGTCAAGAGACCCAGTACTTC. The whole variable domain, filled in from reference TRBV15 and TRBJ2-5, reads DAMVIQNPRYQVTQFGKPVTLSCSQTLNHNVMYWYQQKSSQAPKLLFHYYDKDFNNEADTPDNFQSRRPNTSFCFLDIRSPGLGDTAMYLCATSRGDRGQETQYFGPGTRLLVL.

This clone occurred once. This chain joins TRBV4-1 and TRBJ2-7; 9 nucleotides align to TRBD2. V lost 3 bases to trimming and J lost 5 bases; unmatched junction nucleotides: 14. The CDR3 runs to 17 residues. Germline values: CDR1 MGHRA, CDR2 YSYEKL. The CDR3 region has the DNA TGCGCCAGCAGCCATAAGCCTTTTCTAGCGGGAACCCACGAGCAGTACTTC. Residues: CASSHKPFLAGTHEQYF.

V usage is TRBV7-2 and J usage is TRBJ2-1; 8 bases line up with TRBD1. There are 15 residues in the CDR3. With 5 bases clipped from V and 9 bases from J, the junction kept 12 bases outside the gene matches. Germline CDR1 is SGHTA and CDR2 is FQGNSA. The CDR3 here is CASSRLGRGRGEQFF. CDR3 nucleotide sequence: TGTGCCAGCAGCCGGCTAGGCAGGGGGCGCGGTGAGCAGTTCTTC.

V and J are TRBV6-4 and TRBJ2-3; 10 bases are shared with TRBD1. Germline CDR1 is MRHNA and CDR2 is SNTAGT. J was trimmed by 3 bases and V by 2 bases; bases with no gene match: 2. The CDR3 contains 15 residues. CDR3 coding DNA: TGTGCCAGCAGTGACGTGGACAGGGGGACAGATACGCAGTATTTT. Its protein is CASSDVDRGTDTQYF.

This sequence joins TRBV28 and TRBJ2-5; D not certain. The CDR3 loop spans 17 amino acids. In germline, CDR1 is MDHEN, CDR2 SYDVKM. The ends were cut back, 5 bases at V and 1 base at J, with 20 bases in the middle. CDR3 DNA sequence: TGTGCCAGCAGTCCCTTATACTCCCCCCACAGCCAAGAGACCCAGTACTTC. It yields the protein CASSPLYSPHSQETQYF.

CDR3 residues: CASSLLGSSRNEQYF. CDR3 nucleotides: TGCGCCAGCAGCTTGCTTGGGTCGTCTAGGAACGAGCAGTACTTC. The rearrangement joins TRBV5-1 to TRBJ2-7; D gene unclear. The CDR3 length is 15 residues. Trimming stripped 1 base from V and 5 bases from J, with 16 bases between. Germline V lookup: CDR1 SGHRS, CDR2 YFSETQ.

The table lists this clone with a count of one. This chain joins TRBV7-6 and TRBJ2-2; D might be TRBD1 or TRBD2, each matching 6 bases. Per the germline V gene, CDR1 is SGHVS and CDR2 is FNYEAQ. CDR3 size: 17 residues. V was cut by 7 bases and J by 0 bases, with 18 bases left in between. CDR3: CASTSRPGAANTGELFF. The CDR3 DNA sequence: TGTGCCAGCACCTCACGCCCGGGGGCCGCGAACACCGGGGAGCTGTTTTTT.

This clone appeared a single time. V is TRBV7-6 and J is TRBJ2-7, with TRBD2 matching over 9 bases. The germline V gene encodes CDR1 SGHVS and CDR2 FNYEAQ. J gave up 0 bases and V 5 bases, and 8 bases lay outside the gene matches. This CDR3 region has 16 residues. The CDR3 loop is CASSLRAGGLSYEQYF. CDR3 in DNA: TGTGCCAGCAGCCTTCGAGCGGGAGGCCTCTCCTACGAGCAGTACTTC.

The chain carries TRBV4-1 and TRBJ2-1; 11 nucleotides match TRBD2. CDR1 MGHRA and CDR2 YSYEKL come from the germline V gene. The CDR3 has 16 amino acids. Losses at the gene ends were 5 bases for V and 4 bases for J; bases not matched to a gene: 7. The CDR3 sequence: CASSSRTSGWYNEQFF. The CDR3 DNA follows: TGCGCCAGCAGCTCGCGGACTAGCGGGTGGTACAATGAGCAGTTCTTC.

The chain employs TRBV7-8 and TRBJ2-2; 7 nucleotides align to TRBD1. This CDR3 spans 17 amino acids. Trimming cost V 5 bases and J 4 bases; bases outside gene matches: 13. CDR1 and CDR2 (germline): SGHVS, FQNEAQ. The CDR3 DNA is TGTGCCAGCAGCGCTCGACAGGGCCAGACCACCACCGGGGAGCTGTTTTTT. This gives the protein CASSARQGQTTTGELFF.

This rearrangement joins TRBV15 to TRBJ1-6; 8 positions match TRBD1. Germline CDR1 LNHNV, CDR2 YYDKDF (reference sequence). V shed 5 bases, J shed 7 bases, and the junction held 7 bases outside the gene matches. This CDR3 contains 15 residues. CDR3 in DNA: TGTGCCACCAGCCTTCGGACAGGGCGGAATTCACCCCTCCACTTT. This codes for CATSLRTGRNSPLHF.

V is TRBV27 and J is TRBJ2-1; 14 positions agree with TRBD2. The CDR3 spans 16 residues. J was trimmed by 4 bases and V by 5 bases; bases with no gene match: 4. Germline lookup yields CDR1 MNHEY and CDR2 SMNVEV (reference sequence). The CDR3 DNA reads TGTGCCAGCAGTAAGGGACTAGCGGGGGCATACAATGAGCAGTTCTTC. Amino acid sequence: CASSKGLAGAYNEQFF.